This record covers a single TCR beta chain. The antigen is undetermined. This sample stems from a study of T cell responses to AZD1222 COVID-19 vaccine. Whole-study findings and limits: Following two doses of AZD1222, Spike-specific TCR breadth and depth rose.

Assay: immunoSEQ multiplex PCR; the TCRdb copy retains only in-frame clones and omits some. The data show 150,000 or so clones, roughly 94% seen once. The CDR3 sequence is 13 residues long. V shed 5 bases, J shed 6 bases, and the junction held 4 bases outside the gene matches. Germline CDR1 is LNHDA and CDR2 is SQIVND (reference sequence). The source material was peripheral blood, sampled 28 days after the second AZD1222 dose. This chain connects TRBV19 to TRBJ1-5; 7 bases are shared with TRBD1. The TCR originated in an adult who received the AZD1222 COVID-19 vaccine. CDR3 region: CASSDREGQPQHF. Here the CDR3 DNA reads TGTGCCAGTAGTGACAGGGAAGGTCAGCCCCAGCATTTT. Complete variable domain (other parts from reference TRBV19 and TRBJ1-5): DGGITQSPKYLFRKEGQNVTLSCEQNLNHDAMYWYRQDPGQGLRLIYYSQIVNDFQKGDIAEGYSVSREKKESFPLTVTSAQKNPTAFYLCASSDREGQPQHFGDGTRLSIL.